These 17 T cell receptor beta chains originate from one sample sequenced in a study of shared clonotypes between healthy human individuals (dated by TCRdb to the early 2020s). The library relied on the immunoSEQ multiplex PCR assay. TCRdb carries this immuneACCESS record with in-frame sequences only. Its versions omit some clonotypes, under half of them owing to an unresolved V gene in the studies checked, with the rest unexplained. In this sample the table shows 600,000 to 750,000 clones, 55% to 80% of which occur a single time. The ten largest clonotypes hold approximately 2% of the sample. Sequenced: memory CD4+ T cells sorted from blood. Reading the label with the study, this specimen's cell subset or site is: CD45RA-negative fraction. These receptors were collected from a woman aged 25 to 39 in good health.

This clone was picked up one time. The genes are TRBV5-5 and TRBJ2-7; a possible D gene is TRBD1 (6 bases). Per the germline V gene, CDR1 is SGHKS and CDR2 is YYEKEE (reference sequence). The V end was cut by 4 bases, the J end by 1 base, with 18 bases between. CDR3 size: 16 residues. The CDR3 coding sequence is TGTGCCAGCAGCCGTGGGCAGGGGAGCGTTTCCTACGAGCAGTACTTC. Its protein product is CASSRGQGSVSYEQYF.

The gene calls are TRBV5-4 and TRBJ1-2; D is unresolved. This CDR3 has 12 residues. Germline V CDR1 and CDR2: SGHNT, YYREEE (reference sequence). Trimming left V 4 bases short and J 3 bases short, with 7 bases between. The CDR3 here is CASSRQYYGYTF. CDR3 nucleotide sequence: TGTGCCAGCAGCCGGCAGTACTATGGCTACACCTTC.

The chain recombines TRBV11-2 with TRBJ2-1; 8 bases align to TRBD2. Germline CDR1 and CDR2: SGHAT and FQNNGV. The CDR3 has 13 residues. Trimming at V came to 4 bases and at J to 8 bases, leaving 4 bases not matched to a gene. The CDR3 nucleotides read TGTGCCAGCAGCTCGACTAGCGAGGATGAGCAGTTCTTC. Translating it yields CASSSTSEDEQFF.

This sequence joins TRBV6-1 and TRBJ1-5; tentatively, D is TRBD1 (6 bases). V was cut by 6 bases and J by 3 bases, with 12 bases left in between. CDR3 length: 14 amino acids. The germline V gene has CDR1 MNHNS and CDR2 SASEGT. CDR3 in DNA: TGTGCCAGCAGAGAACAGGGTAACAATCAGCCCCAGCATTTT. It codes for CASREQGNNQPQHF.

V gene TRBV27 combines with J gene TRBJ1-6; D not resolved. Germline loops: CDR1 MNHEY, CDR2 SMNVEV (reference sequence). This CDR3 region has 14 residues. Trimming shortened V by 7 bases and J by 10 bases, and 17 bases separated the two germline ends. This chain's CDR3 is CASNNPNGGSPLHF. CDR3 DNA sequence: TGTGCCAGCAACAACCCCAACGGAGGGTCACCCCTCCACTTT.

The V gene is TRBV11-2, the J gene TRBJ2-1; the D gene is possibly TRBD2 (5 bases). The CDR3 totals 14 residues. Looked up from germline, CDR1 is SGHAT and CDR2 is FQNNGV. Trimming took off 5 bases at V and 6 bases at J, with 14 bases between the two ends. The DNA of the CDR3 is TGTGCCAGCAGCAGAAGTCGGGGTCCCAATGAGCAGTTCTTC. Its protein product is CASSRSRGPNEQFF.

The rearrangement uses TRBV4-1 and TRBJ1-6; D is unclear. The germline CDR1 and CDR2 sequences are MGHRA and YSYEKL. V was cut by 4 bases and J by 7 bases, with 8 bases left in between. The length of the CDR3 is 13 residues. CDR3 in amino acids: CASSRSTNSPLHF. As DNA, the CDR3 is TGCGCCAGCAGCCGCTCAACGAATTCACCCCTCCACTTT.

This chain connects TRBV25-1 to TRBJ2-7; D is perhaps TRBD1 or TRBD2 (5 bases each). The CDR3 is made up of 16 amino acids. Per germline, CDR1 MGHDK and CDR2 SYGVNS. Trimming left V 2 bases short and J 6 bases short, with 20 bases between. The DNA for the CDR3 is TGTGCCAGCAGTGAACAAGCAGCCGGGACGGCAGCCGAGCAGTACTTC. Protein sequence: CASSEQAAGTAAEQYF.

The chain joins TRBV27 to TRBJ1-4; a possible D gene is TRBD1 (6 bases). Trimming cost V 7 bases and J 5 bases, with 14 bases left between them. The CDR3 has 14 amino acids. Germline CDR1 and CDR2: MNHEY and SMNVEV (reference sequence). Here the CDR3 reads CASKPGALNEKLFF. CDR3 DNA sequence: TGTGCCAGCAAACCAGGGGCTCTAAATGAAAAACTGTTTTTT.

About this clone itself: This CDR3 is also generated by other DNA sequences in the sample. The chain links TRBV18 to TRBJ2-7, with 8 bases matching TRBD2. Germline V gives CDR1 KGHSH, CDR2 LQKENI. After removal of 1 base from V and 2 bases from J, the junction contained 1 base not matched to a gene. The CDR3 covers 14 residues. CDR3 DNA: TGTGCCAGCTCACCACGGCGGGAGGCCTACGAGCAGTACTTC. Protein: CASSPRREAYEQYF.

The chain links TRBV18 to TRBJ1-3; possibly TRBD1 for D (5 bases). V was shortened by 2 bases and J by 3 bases, with 17 bases between the two germline ends. CDR3 length equals 17 residues. Per the germline V gene, CDR1 is KGHSH and CDR2 is LQKENI. For the CDR3, the DNA is TGTGCCAGCTCACCAGCTCGCAGGGACGAAATTGGAAACACCATATATTTT. Translation: CASSPARRDEIGNTIYF.

The CDR3 reads CATSGLAGGPETQYF. The CDR3 DNA is TGTGCCACTTCGGGACTAGCGGGAGGGCCGGAGACCCAGTACTTC. The chain links TRBV27 to TRBJ2-5, with 16 nucleotides matching TRBD2. The CDR3 covers 15 residues. Germline V gives CDR1 MNHEY, CDR2 SMNVEV (reference sequence). With 10 bases clipped from V and 5 bases from J, the junction kept 7 bases outside the gene matches.

The chain combines TRBV25-1 with TRBJ2-5, with 7 bases that match TRBD1. The CDR3 length is 15 residues. From germline, CDR1 is MGHDK and CDR2 SYGVNS. Unmatched junction bases numbered 13, after V lost 7 bases and J lost 5 bases. Written as DNA, the CDR3 is TGTGCCAGCATCAATATTTTAGGGGGCTTTGAGACCCAGTACTTC. This codes for CASINILGGFETQYF.

The chain combines TRBV5-1 with TRBJ1-5; a possible D gene is TRBD1 (6 bases). The CDR3 runs 17 residues. The V and J ends lost 4 bases and 3 bases respectively, with 20 bases between them. Per germline, CDR1 SGHRS and CDR2 YFSETQ. CDR3 bases: TGCGCCAGCAGCCCACAGGGAGGCACAGGACCCAATCAGCCCCAGCATTTT. Its protein is CASSPQGGTGPNQPQHF.

The chain carries TRBV5-4 and TRBJ2-1, with 8 bases lining up with TRBD2. Germline assignment: CDR1 SGHNT and CDR2 YYREEE (reference sequence). J gave up 6 bases and V 1 base, and 9 bases lay outside the gene matches. This CDR3 is built from 16 residues. CDR3: CASSLPPSGSFNEQFF. CDR3 nucleotides: TGTGCCAGCAGCTTGCCCCCGAGCGGGAGTTTCAATGAGCAGTTCTTC.

This rearrangement joins TRBV5-6 to TRBJ2-5, with D possibly TRBD1 on 6 matching bases. The V end was cut by 2 bases, the J end by 2 bases, with 16 bases between. CDR1 is SGHDT, CDR2 YYEEEE, per germline. CDR3 size: 16 residues. CDR3 nucleotide sequence: TGTGCCAGCAGCTTAGCGATAACAGGGATTCAAGAGACCCAGTACTTC. Its translation is CASSLAITGIQETQYF.

This clone was recorded once. The V and J genes are TRBV7-6 and TRBJ2-1; 8 bases fit TRBD2. After removal of 1 base from V and 6 bases from J, the junction contained 8 bases not matched to a gene. This CDR3 region has 16 residues. CDR1 SGHVS and CDR2 FNYEAQ come from the germline V gene. The CDR3 reads CASSLGVPGGSNEQFF. CDR3 in DNA: TGTGCCAGCAGCTTAGGGGTCCCGGGAGGGAGCAATGAGCAGTTCTTC.